This is a list of T cell receptor beta chains from one sample in a study of naive and memory T cell subsets. MiXCR, applied by TCRdb to the UMI-ligation and nested PCR reads, yields one record per CDR3 protein. The profile shows tens of thousands of distinct CDR3 sequences, 9% to 9.5% of them singletons. The specimen sequenced was naive CD8+ T cells from blood. Receptor source: a human donor in good health. Both conserved end residues are part of each CDR3. The order of the fields is clone size, D gene, V gene, J gene, CDR3 protein, CDR3 DNA. The D gene is left open where the match is weak. Where a row states a size, it is once, few, many or the class of an expanded clone; other rows omit it.

clone_size: few; d_call: -; v_call: TRBV20-1; j_call: TRBJ1-1; cdr3_aa: CSAKLWAEAFF; cdr3_nt: TGCAGTGCGAAACTTTGGGCTGAAGCTTTCTTT
clone_size: -; d_call: TRBD2; v_call: TRBV6-2/TRBV6-3; j_call: TRBJ2-5; cdr3_aa: CASSYSSFGEGPDGETQYF; cdr3_nt: TGTGCCAGCAGTTACTCCTCTTTTGGGGAGGGCCCAGATGGAGAGACCCAGTACTTC
clone_size: many; d_call: -; v_call: TRBV5-6; j_call: TRBJ2-3; cdr3_aa: CASSLGARADTQYF; cdr3_nt: TGTGCCAGCAGCTTGGGGGCTAGAGCAGATACGCAGTATTTT
clone_size: many; d_call: -; v_call: TRBV10-3; j_call: TRBJ2-7; cdr3_aa: CAISVWSPSSYEQYF; cdr3_nt: TGTGCCATCAGTGTATGGAGCCCCAGCTCCTACGAGCAGTACTTC
clone_size: many; d_call: -; v_call: TRBV7-2; j_call: TRBJ1-1; cdr3_aa: CASSTGRYTEAFF; cdr3_nt: TGTGCCAGCAGTACAGGGAGGTACACTGAAGCTTTCTTT
clone_size: -; d_call: TRBD1; v_call: TRBV6-2/TRBV6-3; j_call: TRBJ1-5; cdr3_aa: CASSRSTGQNTLFDRAQHF; cdr3_nt: TGTGCCAGCAGTCGATCTACGGGACAGAACACCCTCTTTGACAGGGCCCAGCATTTT
clone_size: many; d_call: TRBD1; v_call: TRBV20-1; j_call: TRBJ2-7; cdr3_aa: CSAPLPARTGLYEQYF; cdr3_nt: TGCAGTGCTCCCCTTCCCGCGCGGACAGGGCTTTACGAGCAGTACTTC
clone_size: many; d_call: -; v_call: TRBV28; j_call: TRBJ2-7; cdr3_aa: CASSRRDTSYEQYF; cdr3_nt: TGTGCCAGCAGTCGACGGGACACAAGCTACGAGCAGTACTTC
clone_size: -; d_call: -; v_call: TRBV5-4; j_call: TRBJ2-7; cdr3_aa: CASSLGGIEQYF; cdr3_nt: TGTGCCAGCAGCTTGGGGGGCATCGAGCAGTACTTC
clone_size: many; d_call: TRBD1; v_call: TRBV29-1; j_call: TRBJ2-1; cdr3_aa: CSVARRGFYNEQFF; cdr3_nt: TGCAGCGTTGCGCGCAGGGGGTTTTACAATGAGCAGTTCTTC
clone_size: -; d_call: -; v_call: TRBV11-2; j_call: TRBJ2-7; cdr3_aa: CASSFDTPEQYF; cdr3_nt: TGTGCCAGCAGCTTCGATACTCCCGAGCAGTACTTC
clone_size: -; d_call: -; v_call: TRBV5-1; j_call: TRBJ1-1; cdr3_aa: CASSYTGENTEAFF; cdr3_nt: TGCGCCAGCAGTTATACGGGAGAGAACACTGAAGCTTTCTTT
clone_size: -; d_call: -; v_call: TRBV25-1; j_call: TRBJ2-2; cdr3_aa: CASSRPSVGSGELFF; cdr3_nt: TGTGCCAGCAGCCGACCGTCGGTCGGATCCGGGGAGCTGTTTTTT
clone_size: many; d_call: -; v_call: TRBV29-1; j_call: TRBJ2-5; cdr3_aa: CSVTDWDQVSQYF; cdr3_nt: TGCAGCGTTACCGACTGGGACCAAGTTTCCCAGTACTTC
clone_size: few; d_call: -; v_call: TRBV30; j_call: TRBJ2-7; cdr3_aa: CAWSEGQAYEQYF; cdr3_nt: TGTGCCTGGAGTGAAGGGCAGGCCTACGAGCAGTACTTC
clone_size: -; d_call: -; v_call: TRBV27; j_call: TRBJ2-1; cdr3_aa: CASSSAGSYNEQFF; cdr3_nt: TGTGCCAGCAGTTCTGCGGGATCCTACAATGAGCAGTTCTTC
clone_size: few; d_call: -; v_call: TRBV5-1; j_call: TRBJ1-2; cdr3_aa: CASRDSDNYGYTF; cdr3_nt: TGCGCCAGCAGGGACAGTGATAACTATGGCTACACCTTC
clone_size: many; d_call: -; v_call: TRBV5-6; j_call: TRBJ2-3; cdr3_aa: CASSPGPTDTQYF; cdr3_nt: TGTGCCAGCAGCCCTGGACCCACAGATACGCAGTATTTT
clone_size: few; d_call: TRBD2; v_call: TRBV13; j_call: TRBJ2-1; cdr3_aa: CASSLAGVTYNEQFF; cdr3_nt: TGTGCCAGCAGCTTGGCGGGGGTCACCTACAATGAGCAGTTCTTC
clone_size: few; d_call: TRBD1; v_call: TRBV28; j_call: TRBJ2-7; cdr3_aa: CASSRGQGSYEQYF; cdr3_nt: TGTGCCAGCAGCCGAGGACAGGGATCCTACGAGCAGTACTTC
clone_size: few; d_call: -; v_call: TRBV9; j_call: TRBJ2-7; cdr3_aa: CASSANSYEQYF; cdr3_nt: TGTGCCAGCAGCGCCAACTCGTACGAGCAGTACTTC
clone_size: many; d_call: -; v_call: TRBV2; j_call: TRBJ2-7; cdr3_aa: CASRGAGTKGGTVYF; cdr3_nt: TGTGCCAGCAGAGGAGCCGGGACAAAAGGCGGGACGGTGTACTTC
clone_size: few; d_call: -; v_call: TRBV4-1; j_call: TRBJ2-3; cdr3_aa: CASSQDGTQYF; cdr3_nt: TGCGCCAGCAGCCAAGATGGAACGCAGTATTTT
clone_size: many; d_call: -; v_call: TRBV7-6; j_call: TRBJ2-1; cdr3_aa: CASSLAASSYNEQFF; cdr3_nt: TGTGCCAGCAGCTTAGCGGCTAGCTCCTACAATGAGCAGTTCTTC
clone_size: many; d_call: -; v_call: TRBV11-1; j_call: TRBJ1-4; cdr3_aa: CASSLPGTPNEKLFF; cdr3_nt: TGTGCCAGCAGCTTACCCGGGACACCGAATGAAAAACTGTTTTTT
clone_size: -; d_call: -; v_call: TRBV4-1; j_call: TRBJ1-1; cdr3_aa: CASSQVNSYYTEAFF; cdr3_nt: TGCGCCAGCAGCCAAGTTAACAGCTATTACACTGAAGCTTTCTTT
clone_size: many; d_call: TRBD1; v_call: TRBV29-1; j_call: TRBJ2-7; cdr3_aa: CSVEYRDRSSYEQYF; cdr3_nt: TGCAGCGTCGAATACCGGGACAGATCGTCCTACGAGCAGTACTTC
clone_size: few; d_call: -; v_call: TRBV5-4; j_call: TRBJ2-3; cdr3_aa: CASSHPSSTDTQYF; cdr3_nt: TGTGCCAGCAGCCATCCCTCGAGCACAGATACGCAGTATTTT
clone_size: few; d_call: -; v_call: TRBV5-5; j_call: TRBJ2-3; cdr3_aa: CASSGGLTYTQYF; cdr3_nt: TGTGCCAGCAGCGGGGGTTTGACATATACGCAGTATTTT
clone_size: many; d_call: -; v_call: TRBV4-2; j_call: TRBJ2-3; cdr3_aa: CASSQGAGTDTQYF; cdr3_nt: TGTGCCAGCAGCCAGGGGGCTGGCACAGATACGCAGTATTTT
clone_size: -; d_call: TRBD1; v_call: TRBV6-8; j_call: TRBJ2-1; cdr3_aa: CASSYRDRELEQFF; cdr3_nt: TGTGCCAGCAGTTACCGGGACAGGGAGCTTGAGCAGTTCTTC
clone_size: many; d_call: -; v_call: TRBV27; j_call: TRBJ1-4; cdr3_aa: CASSLYMPSASEKLFF; cdr3_nt: TGTGCCAGCAGTTTATATATGCCTTCCGCGAGTGAAAAACTGTTTTTT
clone_size: many; d_call: TRBD1; v_call: TRBV29-1; j_call: TRBJ2-7; cdr3_aa: CSAVTGTGDNEQYF; cdr3_nt: TGCAGCGCTGTGACCGGGACAGGGGACAACGAGCAGTACTTC
clone_size: many; d_call: -; v_call: TRBV28; j_call: TRBJ2-5; cdr3_aa: CASTGALRGTQETQYF; cdr3_nt: TGTGCCAGCACCGGAGCTCTGCGAGGTACCCAAGAGACCCAGTACTTC
clone_size: many; d_call: TRBD1; v_call: TRBV18; j_call: TRBJ1-1; cdr3_aa: CASSPRDRLYMNTEAFF; cdr3_nt: TGTGCCAGCTCACCCCGGGACAGACTTTACATGAACACTGAAGCTTTCTTT
clone_size: -; d_call: -; v_call: TRBV12-5; j_call: TRBJ1-5; cdr3_aa: CASGFVLGANQPQHF; cdr3_nt: TGTGCTAGTGGTTTTGTGCTCGGGGCCAATCAGCCCCAGCATTTT
clone_size: -; d_call: -; v_call: TRBV7-9; j_call: TRBJ2-7; cdr3_aa: CASSLGDLEQYF; cdr3_nt: TGTGCCAGCAGCTTAGGCGACCTCGAGCAGTACTTC
clone_size: -; d_call: TRBD1; v_call: TRBV29-1; j_call: TRBJ2-7; cdr3_aa: CSVVVMDRVEEQYF; cdr3_nt: TGCAGCGTTGTGGTAATGGACAGGGTGGAGGAGCAGTACTTC
clone_size: -; d_call: TRBD2; v_call: TRBV7-2; j_call: TRBJ2-5; cdr3_aa: CASSNLAGPLQETQYF; cdr3_nt: TGTGCCAGCAGCAACTTAGCGGGACCGCTACAAGAGACCCAGTACTTC
clone_size: few; d_call: -; v_call: TRBV28; j_call: TRBJ2-3; cdr3_aa: CASSSKPRTDTQYF; cdr3_nt: TGTGCCAGCAGTTCTAAACCTAGAACAGATACGCAGTATTTT
clone_size: -; d_call: TRBD1; v_call: TRBV2; j_call: TRBJ1-2; cdr3_aa: CASSAGSDRADYGYTF; cdr3_nt: TGTGCCAGCAGTGCGGGATCTGACAGGGCGGACTATGGCTACACCTTC
clone_size: many; d_call: -; v_call: TRBV5-5; j_call: TRBJ2-6; cdr3_aa: CASSTDFSGANVLTF; cdr3_nt: TGTGCCAGCAGCACGGACTTCTCTGGGGCCAACGTCCTGACTTTC
clone_size: few; d_call: -; v_call: TRBV12-5; j_call: TRBJ2-7; cdr3_aa: CASGLVGTGAYEQYF; cdr3_nt: TGTGCTAGTGGTTTGGTCGGGACGGGGGCCTACGAGCAGTACTTC
clone_size: -; d_call: -; v_call: TRBV9; j_call: TRBJ2-2; cdr3_aa: CASSVRDQRVAGELFF; cdr3_nt: TGTGCCAGCAGCGTCCGGGACCAGAGAGTCGCCGGGGAGCTGTTTTTT
clone_size: many; d_call: TRBD1; v_call: TRBV10-3; j_call: TRBJ2-7; cdr3_aa: CAISRGLGHEQYF; cdr3_nt: TGTGCCATCAGTAGGGGGCTTGGGCACGAGCAGTACTTC